This T cell receptor beta chain emerged from a study of identical twins (TCRdb year 2016). Regarding the research as a whole: TCR alpha and beta repertoires from monozygotic twins, unrelated adults of various ages and cord blood were deep-sequenced to test whether fetal clonotypes persist. To rule out contamination, the twin experiments were replicated at different times with different library preparation protocols. The research as a whole found: The excess sharing between twins in beta out-of-frame sequences was weaker because fewer shared sequences reduced the signal-to-noise ratio. Invariant T cells such as MAIT and iNKT could partly confound zero-insertion analyses, although diverse VJ usage argued against such confounding for most clonotypes. Out-of-frame TCR alpha sequences shared between twins showed an excess of low generation-probability sequences compared with coincidental sharing between unrelated individuals. Abundant cord blood beta clonotypes carried fewer insertions; young adult naive repertoires showed a weaker similar trend, while memory repertoires showed none. Because the same donors could not be followed over many years, the conclusions depended on cross-sectional statistical analysis. In monozygotic twins, out-of-frame TCR alpha sharing was systematically underestimated by recombination models, although the models agreed with sharing between unrelated individuals.

The V and J ends are trimmed by 3 bases and 2 bases, leaving 11 bases between them. From a lookup of the germline V gene (reference sequence), CDR1 and CDR2 are DFQATT and SNEGSKA. The CDR3 has 15 amino acids, counting the end cysteine and phenylalanine. Solely the CDR3 DNA is kept, with 45 bases framed from the first base. This clonotype was found a few times. Its antigen target is currently unknown. No clone much larger than this one lies a single base away; base qualities are absent. Every donor was a healthy Caucasian. The twin cohort consisted of three pairs of female monozygotic twins, all aged about 18 to 29 years. RNA for TCR libraries was isolated from peripheral blood mononuclear cells. Libraries were built with 5' RACE. The sequencing machine was an Illumina HiSeq 2000. A universal primer binding site was added through template switching, and the final cDNA carried a unique molecular identifier so that TCR cDNA molecules could be counted accurately. Specific primers in the conserved constant-segment region were used to synthesize first-strand cDNA for TCR alpha and beta chains. Each cDNA library was double barcoded, with a SMART-Mk sample barcode plus Illumina barcodes, to control for contamination. TruSeq adapter sequences, together with Illumina sample barcodes, were added in two successive PCR steps. The TCR alpha and beta cDNA libraries were sequenced on the Illumina HiSeq platform using custom primers. The authors processed their data as follows. Raw reads were processed with MiGEC to extract unique molecular identifiers, and MiXCR was used to determine CDR3 positions. For each individual, recombination models were inferred using an EM algorithm with the repgenHMM and IGoR tools. Shared clonotype analysis was performed with the tcR package in R, normalizing sharing by the product of cloneset sizes. To study raw recombination free of thymic and clonal selection effects, out-of-frame nonproductive sequences were analyzed. Through fastp at Q25 and MiXCR, TCRdb rebuilt clones from the public reads, retaining in-frame beta chains. Rows merge per CDR3 protein into single entries with the most common DNA and genes. Here the V and J calls rest on TCRdb's processing, not on the authors' analysis. Recorded for this sample are 550,000 to 700,000 distinct CDR3 sequences; approximately 22% of them occurred a single time. In total, the top ten clones hold approximately 4.5% of the sample.

Separately, the same data were catalogued under a study of T cells expressing NK-cell markers. The second paper further reports: Three sorted T-cell subsets (CD3+CD56+NKG2C+, CD3+CD56+NKG2C- and CD3+CD56-NKG2C+) from under ten donors had their TCR beta-chain repertoires profiled. Seven of the eight sequenced donors were HCMV-seropositive and one was HCMV-seronegative. In several experiments an anti-gammadeltaTCR antibody was added to restrict sorting to alphabetaTCR-expressing T cells. For several donors, the dominant CD3+CD56+NKG2C+ clonotypes were among the top 10 CD8+ clonotypes and accounted for about 1.0-8% of CD8+ T cells. Those dominant clonotypes were again the most abundant among CD3+CD56-NKG2C+ cells in a few donors, at roughly 25-65%. It remained unclear whether the expanded NKG2C-expressing T cell clones were specific for HCMV antigens. The eight sequenced donors were randomly selected healthy volunteers, three men and five women. To determine HCMV serostatus, a commercial ELISA kit was used to detect HCMV-specific IgG in serum. For six donors, bulk peripheral blood T-cell repertoires were additionally sequenced from unsorted PBMC. Reads were demultiplexed and grouped by UMI with MIGEC, and clonotypes were assembled and quantified with MiTCR. To exclude erroneous sequences, any TCR cDNA sequence not supported by at least two reads was discarded. The tcR package was used for downstream repertoire analysis, and clonotypes were matched between fractions using CDR3 nucleotide sequence together with V segment. VDJmatch was used to annotate antigen specificity against VDJdb, with one amino acid substitution in CDR3 allowed.

The material sequenced was PBMCs. This TCR was recovered from a woman between 18 and 29 years old in good health. The chain joins TRBV20-1 to TRBJ2-6; perhaps TRBD1 is the D gene, with 5 bases matching. The encoded CDR3 is CSASKGAAGANVLTF. The DNA reads as follows: TGCAGTGCTAGTAAAGGGGCAGCTGGGGCCAACGTCCTGACTTTC.